This T cell receptor (beta chain) was recorded in a study of T-cell reconstitution after alpha-beta-depleted transplantation in children. This clonotype was detected ten times or more. Library preparation (for TCRbeta) was performed with unique molecular identifiers. TCRdb redid the calling of the PCR reads with MiXCR, one entry per CDR3 protein. The table lists fewer than 200,000 distinct CDR3 sequences, approximately 7% of them singletons. The source of this sequence is a human donor who donated a stem cell graft to a child with Wiskott-Aldrich syndrome. The sequenced sample was PBMCs from the stem cell graft donor, obtained from the stem cell graft.

The CDR3 loop reads CASSVVPSGDEQYF. The CDR3, as DNA: TGTGCCAGCAGCGTAGTCCCTAGTGGCGACGAGCAGTACTTC. The rearrangement joins TRBV9 to TRBJ2-7; D gene unclear. V lost 0 bases, J lost 5 bases, and 12 bases lay in between. The CDR3 covers 14 residues. In germline, CDR1 is SGDLS, CDR2 YYNGEE.